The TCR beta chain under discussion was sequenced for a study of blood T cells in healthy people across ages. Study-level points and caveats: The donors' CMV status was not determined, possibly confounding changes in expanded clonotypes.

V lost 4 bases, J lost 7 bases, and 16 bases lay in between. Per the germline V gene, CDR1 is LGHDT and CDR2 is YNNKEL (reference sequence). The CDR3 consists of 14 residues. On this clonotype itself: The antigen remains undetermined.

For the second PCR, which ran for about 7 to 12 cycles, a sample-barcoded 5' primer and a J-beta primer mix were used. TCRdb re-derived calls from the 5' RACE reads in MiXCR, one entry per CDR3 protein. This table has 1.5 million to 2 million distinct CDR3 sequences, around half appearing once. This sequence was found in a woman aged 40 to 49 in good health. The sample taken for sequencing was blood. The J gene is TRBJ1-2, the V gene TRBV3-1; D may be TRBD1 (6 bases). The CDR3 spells CASSLLQGGSGYTF. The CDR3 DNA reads TGTGCCAGCAGCCTCCTACAGGGCGGGTCTGGCTACACCTTC.